This paragraph reports one T cell receptor (beta chain). Its antigen is currently unknown. The sample comes from a study of shared clonotypes between healthy human individuals. Study-level background: Participating donors consisted of a couple of women and a few men aged 18 to 49. Overall study findings and caveats: Compared with clonotypes that all four donors shared, non-shared clonotypes had lower generation probabilities. Four donors had around 5.2% of their naive CD4 clonotypes in common.

The authors split each subset's genomic DNA evenly across several immunoSEQ plates. TCRdb's copy holds only in-frame clones and misses some; the assay was immunoSEQ multiplex PCR. The table shows approximately 2.5 million clones, with over 85% occurring only once. V dropped 0 bases and J dropped 2; count of bases not matched to a gene: 7. Germline assignment: CDR1 KGHSH and CDR2 LQKENI. There are 17 residues in the CDR3. The TCR originated in a man aged 18 to 30 in good health. Some clones in this sample may be carry-over from other donors' samples. The chain joins TRBV18 to TRBJ2-3, with 8 bases identical to TRBD1. Specimen: naive CD4+ T cells from PBMCs. Subset defined: CD45RA+ positively selected. This CDR3 reads CASSPPRQGSFTDTQYF. The CDR3 region has the DNA TGTGCCAGCTCACCACCGCGACAGGGGTCCTTCACAGATACGCAGTATTTT.